This TCR beta chain was captured by sequencing in a study of T-cell memory formation after mild COVID-19 (dated by TCRdb to about 2021). Turning to the overall study: TCR sequence clusters from the two donors were largely donor specific. Longitudinal TCRalpha and TCRbeta repertoire sequencing tracked T-cell clones expanding and contracting after mild COVID-19 in two donors. Two young, previously healthy adult volunteers, one female and one male, were included in the cohort.

Sequencing instrument: Illumina NovaSeq 6000. cDNA libraries for TCRalpha and TCRbeta were prepared by 5'RACE using constant-segment primers, with sample barcodes and unique molecular identifiers added. Trizol reagent was used to extract RNA from every sample. Amplification of the libraries took two PCR steps, and the second step added a second sample barcode plus Illumina TruSeq adapters. Sequencing of the libraries was done on an Illumina NovaSeq, producing 2 x 150 bp paired-end reads. Per the original workflow: With migec v1.2.7, reads were demultiplexed and then collapsed into UMI-guided consensus sequences. Using mixcr v2.1.11, the UMI consensuses were aligned to TRA and TRB V and J templates and assembled into clonotypes. A clonotype was counted as expanded or contracted only when both edgeR and NoisET called the clonotype significant, with the noise models trained on biological replicates. For edgeR calls, the thresholds were a false discovery rate-adjusted p below 0.01 and a log2 fold-change of 1. PCA with hierarchical clustering of max-normalized trajectories of the 1000 most abundant clonotypes was used as exploratory dynamics analysis. Separately sequenced CD4+ and CD8+ repertoires were used to assign the CD4 or CD8 phenotype of responding clones. The public reads were reprocessed in TCRdb via fastp at Q25 and MiXCR, keeping in-frame beta chains. Under each unique CDR3 protein, matching rows form one entry showing the most common genes and DNA. TCRdb's processing, not the study's, gives the V and J calls here. Across this sample there are 550,000 to 700,000 distinct CDR3 sequences, with roughly a sixth seen only once. Around 8.1% of the sample comes from the top ten.

CDR1 DFQATT and CDR2 SNEGSKA were looked up in the germline V gene (reference sequence). V and J are truncated by 4 bases and 0 bases respectively, leaving an intervening sequence of 11 bases. From cysteine to phenylalanine, the CDR3 is 14 amino acids long. Only the CDR3 portion is preserved as DNA: 42 bases, with reading frame beginning at the first base. About this clonotype: Its antigen remains undetermined. No base quality information exists; no much larger clone differs at one position.

Ficoll-Paque density gradient centrifugation was used to isolate PBMCs. Findings and caveats that apply to the study as a whole: Clones contracting from day 15 to 85 had balanced CD4/CD8 phenotypes, while a second wave expanding from day 15 to 37 was biased towards CD4+. Some responding clones were detected in pre-infection memory, which suggested that pre-existing cross-reactive memory T cells had joined the SARS-CoV-2 response. Only a couple of mild cases were covered by the study, and larger cohorts that include severe cases with pre-infection samples were considered necessary. SARS-CoV-2 specificity was not confirmed for the second-wave clones peaking on day 37. Contracting CD4+ clones were found mainly in CM and EM memory subsets, while CD8+ clones were enriched in EMRA.

This chain is built from TRBV20-1 and TRBJ2-3; TRBD2 is a weak D gene call, 6 bases matching. The sequence derives from an adult woman who had mild COVID-19 (a few samples of this study predate the infection). The sample titles of this study are shuffled in the database, so cell type and time point are left out; the donor was told from shared clones. The sample comprised PBMCs or a T cell subset sorted from them (not recorded which). CDR3 sequence: CSAKRELSTDTQYF. The DNA sequence reads TGCAGTGCTAAACGGGAGCTAAGCACAGATACGCAGTATTTT.